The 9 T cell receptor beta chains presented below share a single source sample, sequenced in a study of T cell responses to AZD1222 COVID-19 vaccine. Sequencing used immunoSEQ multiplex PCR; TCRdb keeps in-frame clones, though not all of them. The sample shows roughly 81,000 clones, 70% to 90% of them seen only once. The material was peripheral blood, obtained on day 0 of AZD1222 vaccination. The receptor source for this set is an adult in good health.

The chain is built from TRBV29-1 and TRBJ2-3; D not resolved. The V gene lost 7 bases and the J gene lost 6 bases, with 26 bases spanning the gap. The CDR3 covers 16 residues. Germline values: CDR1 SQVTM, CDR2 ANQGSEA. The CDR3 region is CSGLIPRGGVGDTQYF. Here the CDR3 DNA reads TGCAGCGGCCTCATTCCCCGAGGTGGCGTTGGGGATACGCAGTATTTT.

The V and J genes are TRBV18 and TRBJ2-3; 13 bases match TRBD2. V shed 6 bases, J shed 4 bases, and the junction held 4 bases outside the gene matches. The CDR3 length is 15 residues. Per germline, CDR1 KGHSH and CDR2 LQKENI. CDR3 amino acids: CASSPGLAGPDTQYF. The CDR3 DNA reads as TGTGCCAGCTCTCCGGGACTAGCGGGACCAGATACGCAGTATTTT.

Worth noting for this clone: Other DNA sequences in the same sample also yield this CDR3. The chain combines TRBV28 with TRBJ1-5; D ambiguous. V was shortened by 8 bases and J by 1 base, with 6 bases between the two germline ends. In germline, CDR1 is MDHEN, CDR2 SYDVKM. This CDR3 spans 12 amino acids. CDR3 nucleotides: TGTGCCAGCTCTCGGAGCAATCAGCCCCAGCATTTT. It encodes CASSRSNQPQHF.

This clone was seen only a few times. The CDR3 nucleotides are TGTGCCACCGGAACCTACAATGAGCAGTTCTTC. This gives the protein CATGTYNEQFF. V gene TRBV24-1 combines with J gene TRBJ2-1; D not resolved. This CDR3 contains 11 residues. V lost 9 bases and J 2 bases, leaving 4 bases between the germline ends. Germline loops: CDR1 KGHDR, CDR2 SFDVKD.

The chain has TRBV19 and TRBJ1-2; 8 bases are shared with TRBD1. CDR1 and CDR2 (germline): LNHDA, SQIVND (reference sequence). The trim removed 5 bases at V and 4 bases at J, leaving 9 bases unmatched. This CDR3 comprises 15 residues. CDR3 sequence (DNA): TGTGCCAGTAGTCCGAAGGCCGACAGGGGCTATGGCTACACCTTC. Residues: CASSPKADRGYGYTF.

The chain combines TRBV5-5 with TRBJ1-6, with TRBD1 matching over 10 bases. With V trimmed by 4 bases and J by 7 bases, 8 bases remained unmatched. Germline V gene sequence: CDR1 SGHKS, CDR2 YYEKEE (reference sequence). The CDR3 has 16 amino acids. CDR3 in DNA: TGTGCCAGCAGCACCGGACAGGGGGGTTACAATTCACCCCTCCACTTT. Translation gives CASSTGQGGYNSPLHF.

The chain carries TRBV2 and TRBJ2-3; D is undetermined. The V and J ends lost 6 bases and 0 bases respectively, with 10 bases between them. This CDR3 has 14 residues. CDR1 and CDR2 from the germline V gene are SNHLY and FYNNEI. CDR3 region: CASRLGTSTDTQYF. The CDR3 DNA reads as TGTGCCAGCAGGTTGGGAACTAGCACAGATACGCAGTATTTT.

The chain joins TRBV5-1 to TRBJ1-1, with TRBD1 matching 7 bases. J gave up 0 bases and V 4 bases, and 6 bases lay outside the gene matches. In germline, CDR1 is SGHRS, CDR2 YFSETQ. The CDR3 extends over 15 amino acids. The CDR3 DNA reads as TGCGCCAGCAGCGGATGGGACAGTATGAACACTGAAGCTTTCTTT. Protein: CASSGWDSMNTEAFF.

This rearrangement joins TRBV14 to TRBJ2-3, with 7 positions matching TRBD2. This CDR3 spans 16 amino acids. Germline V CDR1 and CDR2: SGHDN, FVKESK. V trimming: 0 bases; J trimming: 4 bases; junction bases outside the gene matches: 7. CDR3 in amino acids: CASSQDKRGRADTQYF. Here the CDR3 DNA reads TGTGCCAGCAGCCAAGACAAGCGGGGAAGGGCAGATACGCAGTATTTT.